This TCR beta chain was sequenced for a study of blood T cell repertoires in COVID-19. Study in general: Sites in the United States, Italy and Spain provided acute and convalescent COVID-19 samples.

V trimming: 0 bases; J trimming: 7 bases; junction bases outside the gene matches: 4. CDR1 is SGHKS, CDR2 YYEKEE, per germline (reference sequence). There are 14 residues in the CDR3. Profiling relied on immunoSEQ multiplex PCR, and the TCRdb table lists in-frame clones only, not all of them. The sample holds roughly 250,000 clones, approximately 83% seen once. Each participant's cohort was designated according to participant-reported clinical history. The sequence came from a woman aged 40 to 55 who had been exposed to COVID-19. The genes are TRBV5-5 and TRBJ1-5; 7 bases align to TRBD1. The source material was PBMCs or T cells enriched from blood (not recorded which). The CDR3 sequence: CASSLGGQFQPQHF. Here the CDR3 DNA reads TGTGCCAGCAGCTTGGGGGGACAGTTCCAGCCCCAGCATTTT.